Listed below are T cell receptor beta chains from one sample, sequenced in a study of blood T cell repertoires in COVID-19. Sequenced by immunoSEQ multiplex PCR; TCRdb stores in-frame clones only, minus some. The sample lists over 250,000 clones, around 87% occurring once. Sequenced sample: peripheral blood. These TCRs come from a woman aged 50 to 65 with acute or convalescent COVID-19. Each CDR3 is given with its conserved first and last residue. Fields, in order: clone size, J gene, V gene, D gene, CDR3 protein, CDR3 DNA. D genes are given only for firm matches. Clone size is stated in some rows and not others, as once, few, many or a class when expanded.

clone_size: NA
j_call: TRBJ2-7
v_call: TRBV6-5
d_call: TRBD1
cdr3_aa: CASSLAGTGSYEQYF
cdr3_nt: TGTGCCAGCAGTTTAGCCGGGACAGGGAGCTACGAGCAGTACTTC

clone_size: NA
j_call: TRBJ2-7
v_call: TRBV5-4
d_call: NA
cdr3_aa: CASSHDRRSSYEQYF
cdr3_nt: TGTGCCAGCAGCCACGACAGGAGATCATCCTACGAGCAGTACTTC

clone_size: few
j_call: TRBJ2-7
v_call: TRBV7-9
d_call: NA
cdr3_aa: CASSFAGSYEQYF
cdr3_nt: TGTGCCAGCAGTTTTGCGGGCTCCTACGAGCAGTACTTC

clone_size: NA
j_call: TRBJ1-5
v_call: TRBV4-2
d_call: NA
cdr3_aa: CASSQGTAYSNQPQHF
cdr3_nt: TGTGCCAGCAGCCAAGGGACAGCTTATAGCAATCAGCCCCAGCATTTT

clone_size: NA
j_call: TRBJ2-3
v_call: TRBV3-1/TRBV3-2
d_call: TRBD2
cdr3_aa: CASSPQIAGATDTQYF
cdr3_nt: TGTGCCAGCAGCCCCCAGATAGCGGGGGCCACAGATACGCAGTATTTT

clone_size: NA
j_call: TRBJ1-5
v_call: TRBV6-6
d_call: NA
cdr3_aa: CASRAGANSNQPQHF
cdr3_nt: TGTGCCAGCAGGGCAGGGGCTAATAGCAATCAGCCCCAGCATTTT

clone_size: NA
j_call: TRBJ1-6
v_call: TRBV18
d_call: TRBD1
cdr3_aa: CASSPQTGGNSPLHF
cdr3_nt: TGTGCCAGCTCCCCTCAGACAGGGGGAAATTCACCCCTCCACTTT

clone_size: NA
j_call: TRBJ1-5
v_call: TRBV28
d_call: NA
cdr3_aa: CASSSMTEEDQPQHF
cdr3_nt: TGTGCCAGCAGTTCTATGACCGAGGAGGATCAGCCCCAGCATTTT

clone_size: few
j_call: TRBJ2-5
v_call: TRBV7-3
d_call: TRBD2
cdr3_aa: CASSLTGTSGTEETQYF
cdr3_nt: TGTGCCAGCAGCTTAACGGGGACTAGCGGGACCGAAGAGACCCAGTACTTC

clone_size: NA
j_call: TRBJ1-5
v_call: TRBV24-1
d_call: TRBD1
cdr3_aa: CATSDVTGGWDQPQHF
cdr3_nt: TGTGCCACCAGTGATGTTACAGGGGGCTGGGATCAGCCCCAGCATTTT

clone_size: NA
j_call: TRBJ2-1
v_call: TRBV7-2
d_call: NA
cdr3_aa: CASSPGIISGNEQFF
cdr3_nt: TGTGCCAGCAGCCCAGGGATTATATCTGGGAATGAGCAGTTCTTC

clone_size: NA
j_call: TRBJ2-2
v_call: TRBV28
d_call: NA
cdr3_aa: CASSRESYTGELFF
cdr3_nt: TGTGCCAGCAGTCGGGAGTCTTACACCGGGGAGCTGTTTTTT

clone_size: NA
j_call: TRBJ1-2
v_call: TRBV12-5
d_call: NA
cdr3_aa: CASGLVETGFYGYTF
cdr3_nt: TGTGCTAGTGGTTTGGTAGAAACAGGGTTCTATGGCTACACCTTC

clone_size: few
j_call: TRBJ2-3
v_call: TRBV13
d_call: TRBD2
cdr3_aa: CASSRRLAGATDTQYF
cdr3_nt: TGTGCCAGCAGCCGCCGGCTAGCGGGAGCCACAGATACGCAGTATTTT